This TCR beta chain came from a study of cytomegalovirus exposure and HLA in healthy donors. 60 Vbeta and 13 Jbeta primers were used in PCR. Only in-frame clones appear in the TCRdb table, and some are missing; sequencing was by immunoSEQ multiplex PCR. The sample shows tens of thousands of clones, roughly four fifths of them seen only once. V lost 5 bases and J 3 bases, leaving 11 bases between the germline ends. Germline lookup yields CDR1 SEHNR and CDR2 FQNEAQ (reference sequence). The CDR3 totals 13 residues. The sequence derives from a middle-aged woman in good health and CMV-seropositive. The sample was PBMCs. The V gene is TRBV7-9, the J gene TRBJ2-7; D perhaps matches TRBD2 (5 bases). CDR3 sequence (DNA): TGTGCCAGCAGCCCCACTCGGGGCTACGAGCAGTACTTC. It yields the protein CASSPTRGYEQYF.